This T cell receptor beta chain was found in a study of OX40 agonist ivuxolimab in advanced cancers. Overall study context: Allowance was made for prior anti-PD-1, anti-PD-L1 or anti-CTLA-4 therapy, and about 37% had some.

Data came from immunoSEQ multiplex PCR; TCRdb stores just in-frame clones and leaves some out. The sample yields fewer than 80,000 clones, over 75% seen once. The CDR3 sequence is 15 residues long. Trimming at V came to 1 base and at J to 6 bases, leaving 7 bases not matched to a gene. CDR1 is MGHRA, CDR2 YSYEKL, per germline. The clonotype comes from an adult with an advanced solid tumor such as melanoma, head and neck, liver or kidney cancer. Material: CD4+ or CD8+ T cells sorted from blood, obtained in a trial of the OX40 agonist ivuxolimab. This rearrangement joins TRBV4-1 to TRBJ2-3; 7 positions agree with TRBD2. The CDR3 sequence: CASSQGATSADTQYF. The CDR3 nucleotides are TGCGCCAGCAGCCAAGGGGCCACTAGCGCGGATACGCAGTATTTT.